The rows below give T cell receptor beta chains drawn from one sample of a study of shared clonotypes between healthy human individuals. Some clones are missing from TCRdb's copy, which holds only in-frame ones; the method was immunoSEQ multiplex PCR. Altogether around 980,000 clones are present, 75% to 85% being singletons, with the ten largest covering 0.5% to 0.65%. Sequencing was done on a sample of memory CD4+ T cells from PBMCs. The receptors shown here come from a man between 18 and 29 years old in good health. Some clones in this sample may be carry-over from other donors' samples. The CDR3 runs from the conserved cysteine through the conserved F or W.

v_gene | CDR3aa
TRBV4-1 | CASSLTGGDVQPQHF
TRBV20-1 | CSAPLGNTIYF
TRBV5-5 | CASSRNRAMQNEQFF
TRBV28 | CASSRLAIDTQYF
TRBV5-4 | CASSLASGRFTGELFF
TRBV28 | CASSLLTALNTGELFF
TRBV28 | CASSFLSGTNEQFF
TRBV10-3 | CAISGQDDTQYF
TRBV29-1 | CSVKDRGLDTQYF
TRBV7-9 | CASSPDPGQGGSEQYF
TRBV23-1 | CASSQSRQNTEAFF
TRBV18 | CASSLTASYQETQYF
TRBV27 | CASSLSPGPTNEKLFF
TRBV15 | CATSRGRSSYEQYF
TRBV6-1 | CASSELQNRQETQYF
TRBV11-3 | CASSLGGTNTGELFF
TRBV18 | CASSPGGDTGELFF
TRBV28 | CASGTWGTYEQYF
TRBV6-6 | CASIPGGTSFPQYF
TRBV27 | CASSPFWGGQLGVETQYF
TRBV10-3 | CAISPGFQETQYF
TRBV18 | CASSPGTGTDTQYF
TRBV6-1 | CAGGGLVETQYF
TRBV5-4 | CASSIKGREGPREYF
TRBV28 | CASGRIQPSYEQYF
TRBV28 | CASSPRASLLFF
TRBV2 | CASRFRTEQFF